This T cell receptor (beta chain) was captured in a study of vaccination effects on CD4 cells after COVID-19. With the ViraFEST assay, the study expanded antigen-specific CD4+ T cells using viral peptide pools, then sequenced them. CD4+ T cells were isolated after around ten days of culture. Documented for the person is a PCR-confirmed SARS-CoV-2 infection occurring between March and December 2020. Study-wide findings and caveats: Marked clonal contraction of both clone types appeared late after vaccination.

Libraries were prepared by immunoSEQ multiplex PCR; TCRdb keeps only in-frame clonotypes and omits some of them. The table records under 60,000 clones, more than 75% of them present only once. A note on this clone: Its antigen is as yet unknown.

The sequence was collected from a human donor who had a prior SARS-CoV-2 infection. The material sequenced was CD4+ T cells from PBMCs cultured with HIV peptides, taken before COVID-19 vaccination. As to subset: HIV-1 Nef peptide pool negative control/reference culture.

This CDR3 is CASSLGPMGETQYF. The CDR3 region has the DNA TGTGCCAGCAGCTTAGGACCGATGGGGGAGACCCAGTACTTC. V and J are TRBV11-2 and TRBJ2-5; D not certain. Germline CDR1 and CDR2: SGHAT and FQNNGV. Trimming shortened V by 1 base and J by 5 bases, and 11 bases separated the two germline ends. There are 14 residues in the CDR3. Full variable domain (missing parts from reference TRBV11-2 and TRBJ2-5): EAGVAQSPRYKIIEKRQSVAFWCNPISGHATLYWYQQILGQGPKLLIQFQNNGVVDDSQLPKDRFSAERLKGVDSTLKIQPAKLEDSAVYLCASSLGPMGETQYFGPGTRLLVL.